This note documents a single TCR beta chain sequence. The antigen remains undetermined. The PCR used 60 Vbeta and 13 Jbeta primers. This table comes from immunoSEQ multiplex PCR, and its TCRdb copy is limited to in-frame clones, with some not included. This table holds 100,000 to 150,000 clones, roughly 80% found once. This CDR3 comprises 18 residues. CDR1 and CDR2 from the germline V gene are LNHNV and YYDKDF (reference sequence). The V end lost 0 bases, the J end lost 4 bases, and 19 bases lay between the germline ends. This sample stems from a study of cytomegalovirus exposure and HLA in healthy donors. Study overall: Roughly 180 million T cells yielded 100 million to 130 million unique TCR beta sequences, as an earlier analysis found. A preliminary data release comprised roughly 85 million unique TCRs obtained from HLA-typed donors. Findings and limits, study-wide: Beyond CMV serostatus, there was no information to go on about immune exposure.

The TCR sequence derives from a man aged 18 to 35 in good health and CMV-seropositive. The sample taken for sequencing was PBMCs. V and J are TRBV15 and TRBJ1-3; perhaps TRBD1 as D (5 bases). The CDR3, as DNA: TGTGCCACCAGCAGAGAAGGAGGGGCTCTCACGGGGGGAAACACCATATATTTT. This translates into CATSREGGALTGGNTIYF.